The 21 T cell receptor beta chains below come from one sample, sequenced in a study of blood T cell repertoires in COVID-19. Repertoires were generated with immunoSEQ multiplex PCR, while TCRdb's copy carries only in-frame clones and drops some. Here the sample spans roughly 200,000 clones, approximately 90% being singletons. The sequencing sample was made of PBMCs or T cells enriched from blood (not recorded which). The source is a woman in her thirties or forties with acute COVID-19.

The genes are TRBV11-3 and TRBJ1-1, with unresolved D. CDR3 length: 14 amino acids. Germline CDR1 SGHNT, CDR2 YENEEA. V dropped 5 bases and J dropped 2 bases, with 12 bases sitting between them. The CDR3 loop reads CASSRGPGNTEAFF. The CDR3 DNA reads as TGTGCCAGCAGCCGTGGACCGGGAAACACTGAAGCTTTCTTT.

This clone was observed a single time. The V and J genes are TRBV11-2 and TRBJ2-7; possibly TRBD1 for D (5 bases). Trimming took off 1 base at V and 2 bases at J, with 6 bases between the two ends. Germline CDR1 reads SGHAT; CDR2 reads FQNNGV. The CDR3 is made up of 13 amino acids. CDR3 DNA sequence: TGTGCCAGCAGCTTAGGACAGACCTACGAGCAGTACTTC. Its protein is CASSLGQTYEQYF.

This clone was seen more than once but under ten times. The J gene is TRBJ1-1, the V gene TRBV7-9; D is ambiguous. Germline values: CDR1 SEHNR, CDR2 FQNEAQ (reference sequence). The CDR3 covers 12 residues. V was pared by 3 bases and J by 5 bases, with 7 bases between. CDR3 residues: CASSFSLTEAFF. CDR3 sequence (DNA): TGTGCCAGCAGCTTTAGTTTAACTGAAGCTTTCTTT. Full variable domain (missing parts from reference TRBV7-9 and TRBJ1-1): DTGVSQNPRHKITKRGQNVTFRCDPISEHNRLYWYRQTLGQGPEFLTYFQNEAQLEKSRLLSDRFSAERPKGSFSTLEIQRTEQGDSAMYLCASSFSLTEAFFGQGTRLTVV.

This clone was observed a handful of times. The rearrangement uses TRBV3-1 (or the pseudogene TRBV3-2) and TRBJ1-2, with TRBD1 matching over 9 bases. Germline CDR1 and CDR2: LGHDT and YNNKEL (reference sequence). Trimming cost V 6 bases and J 8 bases; bases outside gene matches: 7. The CDR3 runs 13 residues. CDR3 bases: TGTGCCAGCAGGGAACAGGGGGCGCAGGGCTACACCTTC. Protein product: CASREQGAQGYTF.

The chain recombines TRBV11-2 with TRBJ1-2; TRBD1 agrees at 7 bases. Trimming removed 5 bases from V and 5 bases from J; junction bases left unmatched: 14. The CDR3 totals 16 residues. The germline V gene has CDR1 SGHAT and CDR2 FQNNGV. The CDR3 reads CASSPTGDRRFYGYTF. The CDR3 nucleotides are TGTGCCAGCAGCCCCACTGGGGACAGAAGATTTTATGGCTACACCTTC. The full variable domain, completed using reference TRBV11-2 and TRBJ1-2, is EAGVAQSPRYKIIEKRQSVAFWCNPISGHATLYWYQQILGQGPKLLIQFQNNGVVDDSQLPKDRFSAERLKGVDSTLKIQPAKLEDSAVYLCASSPTGDRRFYGYTFGSGTRLTVV.

This clone was seen a few times. The V and J genes are TRBV10-3 and TRBJ2-3; 11 nucleotides agree with TRBD2. V gave up 8 bases and J gave up 2 bases; unmatched junction bases: 6. CDR3 length equals 15 residues. Per the germline V gene, CDR1 is ENHRY and CDR2 is SYGVKD. CDR3 in DNA: TGTGCCATCGCCCCTAGCGGGGGGACCACAGATACGCAGTATTTT. Its protein is CAIAPSGGTTDTQYF.

The chain joins TRBV18 to TRBJ2-7; 7 bases match TRBD1. The CDR3 totals 17 residues. The germline CDR1 and CDR2 sequences are KGHSH and LQKENI. Unmatched junction bases numbered 8, after V lost 0 bases and J lost 0 bases. CDR3 in amino acids: CASSPPGQLKNSYEQYF. The CDR3 DNA is TGTGCCAGCTCACCACCGGGACAGCTTAAGAACTCCTACGAGCAGTACTTC.

This clone was recorded only once. V is TRBV5-1 and J is TRBJ1-1, with D tentatively TRBD1 (6 bases). The CDR3 spans 16 residues. With 0 bases removed from V and 1 base from J, the gap between germline ends came to 13 bases. Germline loops: CDR1 SGHRS, CDR2 YFSETQ. CDR3 region: CASSLEGARGNTEAFF. The CDR3 DNA follows: TGCGCCAGCAGCTTGGAAGGGGCCAGGGGGAACACTGAAGCTTTCTTT. The full variable domain, rest sourced from reference TRBV5-1 and TRBJ1-1, is KAGVTQTPRYLIKTRGQQVTLSCSPISGHRSVSWYQQTPGQGLQFLFEYFSETQRNKGNFPGRFSGRQFSNSRSEMNVSTLELGDSALYLCASSLEGARGNTEAFFGQGTRLTVV.

The chain carries TRBV25-1 and TRBJ1-4; D ambiguous. Per germline, CDR1 MGHDK and CDR2 SYGVNS. The CDR3 runs to 14 residues. Trimming stripped 4 bases from V and 7 bases from J, with 13 bases between. CDR3 DNA: TGTGCCAGCAGTGCCGGAGCTCGGGGTGAAAAACTGTTTTTT. Its protein is CASSAGARGEKLFF.

The chain is built from TRBV2 and TRBJ1-2; possible D gene TRBD1, 5 bases. The CDR3 has 13 amino acids. Germline loops: CDR1 SNHLY, CDR2 FYNNEI. V was pared by 1 base and J by 8 bases, with 11 bases between. CDR3 protein: CASSEGDSLGYTF. The CDR3 bases are TGTGCCAGCAGTGAAGGGGACTCGTTGGGCTACACCTTC.

This clone has a handful of counts. The chain carries TRBV5-8 and TRBJ2-2; TRBD2 might be the D (6 bases). CDR1 is SGHTS, CDR2 YDEGEE, per germline. The CDR3 has 16 amino acids. V lost 3 bases to trimming and J lost 5 bases, with 17 bases between them. The chain's CDR3 is CASSWAYRRVTGELFF. The CDR3 DNA reads TGTGCCAGCAGCTGGGCTTACAGGAGGGTGACCGGGGAGCTGTTTTTT.

This rearrangement joins TRBV18 to TRBJ2-7, with D maybe TRBD2 (6 bases). Trimming stripped 5 bases from V and 0 bases from J, with 14 bases between. CDR3 size: 15 residues. The germline V gene has CDR1 KGHSH and CDR2 LQKENI. The CDR3 region has the DNA TGTGCCAGCTCAAAGGCGGGGCTTGACTCCTACGAGCAGTACTTC. Translating gives CASSKAGLDSYEQYF.

The chain has TRBV4-1 and TRBJ1-1; D is uncertain. The V gene lost 2 bases and the J gene lost 6 bases, with 10 bases spanning the gap. Germline assignment: CDR1 MGHRA and CDR2 YSYEKL. This CDR3 is built from 13 residues. The CDR3, as DNA: TGCGCCAGCAGCCAAATTGGGCAGTCTGAAGCTTTCTTT. Protein product: CASSQIGQSEAFF.

V is TRBV27 and J is TRBJ1-2; TRBD1 might be the D (6 bases). The V gene's germline CDR1 is MNHEY and CDR2 SMNVEV (reference sequence). V shed 6 bases and J shed 2 bases, with 19 bases lying between them. The CDR3 has 16 residues. This CDR3 reads CASSPISGTPNYGYTF. CDR3 sequence (DNA): TGTGCCAGCAGCCCAATCTCCGGGACACCCAACTATGGCTACACCTTC.

The gene calls are TRBV10-3 and TRBJ1-1; TRBD1 is a possible D gene (5 bases). Germline lookup yields CDR1 ENHRY and CDR2 SYGVKD. Trimming cost V 8 bases and J 5 bases, with 21 bases left between them. The CDR3 contains 15 residues. The CDR3 protein is CAIGARGPEGTEAFF. The DNA of the CDR3 is TGTGCCATCGGGGCGCGGGGCCCCGAGGGTACTGAAGCTTTCTTT.

The chain recombines TRBV18 with TRBJ1-2, with D tentatively TRBD1 (5 bases). Germline V gene data show CDR1 as KGHSH and CDR2 as LQKENI. The CDR3 extends over 14 amino acids. Trimming took 3 bases from V and 8 from J, leaving 16 bases between them. Written as DNA, the CDR3 is TGTGCCAGCTCACCCCCGGGCAGGGCTCGAGGCTACACCTTC. This codes for CASSPPGRARGYTF.

This rearrangement joins TRBV6-5 to TRBJ1-1; TRBD1 is a possible D gene (5 bases). V shed 4 bases and J shed 1 base, with 7 bases lying between them. CDR3 size: 13 residues. In germline, CDR1 is MNHEY, CDR2 SVGAGI. CDR3 in amino acids: CASSWGQNTEAFF. CDR3 bases: TGTGCCAGCAGTTGGGGCCAGAACACTGAAGCTTTCTTT.

The count of this clone is one. The V gene is TRBV19, the J gene TRBJ1-1, with 9 nucleotides matching TRBD1. Germline CDR1 and CDR2: LNHDA and SQIVND (reference sequence). The CDR3 runs to 14 residues. V shed 5 bases, J shed 6 bases, and the junction held 7 bases outside the gene matches. In DNA, the CDR3 is TGTGCCAGTAGTTCACAGGGGGCGATCGCTGAAGCTTTCTTT. This translates into CASSSQGAIAEAFF. The complete variable domain, with remaining parts taken from reference TRBV19 and TRBJ1-1, reads DGGITQSPKYLFRKEGQNVTLSCEQNLNHDAMYWYRQDPGQGLRLIYYSQIVNDFQKGDIAEGYSVSREKKESFPLTVTSAQKNPTAFYLCASSSQGAIAEAFFGQGTRLTVV.

This sequence joins TRBV10-3 and TRBJ2-1; D ambiguous. CDR1 ENHRY and CDR2 SYGVKD come from the germline V gene. V was trimmed by 2 bases and J by 6 bases, leaving 8 bases between them. This CDR3 contains 13 residues. This CDR3 reads CAISEPNSNEQFF. The CDR3 coding sequence is TGTGCCATCAGTGAGCCTAATAGCAATGAGCAGTTCTTC.

The sample holds a few counts of this clone. The chain links TRBV7-9 to TRBJ1-1; maybe TRBD1 (6 bases). CDR1 is SEHNR and CDR2 is FQNEAQ in the germline V gene (reference sequence). V was cut by 3 bases and J by 2 bases, with 10 bases left in between. This CDR3 has 14 amino acids. In DNA, the CDR3 is TGTGCCAGCAGCTTGACAGGCCGAAACACTGAAGCTTTCTTT. Translation gives CASSLTGRNTEAFF. The variable domain in full, completed from reference TRBV7-9 and TRBJ1-1, reads DTGVSQNPRHKITKRGQNVTFRCDPISEHNRLYWYRQTLGQGPEFLTYFQNEAQLEKSRLLSDRFSAERPKGSFSTLEIQRTEQGDSAMYLCASSLTGRNTEAFFGQGTRLTVV.

The chain combines TRBV5-5 with TRBJ1-2, with TRBD1 matching over 11 bases. This CDR3 is 15 amino acids long. Per the germline V gene, CDR1 is SGHKS and CDR2 is YYEKEE (reference sequence). V shed 0 bases, J shed 6 bases, and the junction held 4 bases outside the gene matches. CDR3 nucleotides: TGTGCCAGCAGCTTGGGGACAGGGGGCGCAAATGGCTACACCTTC. Translation gives CASSLGTGGANGYTF.